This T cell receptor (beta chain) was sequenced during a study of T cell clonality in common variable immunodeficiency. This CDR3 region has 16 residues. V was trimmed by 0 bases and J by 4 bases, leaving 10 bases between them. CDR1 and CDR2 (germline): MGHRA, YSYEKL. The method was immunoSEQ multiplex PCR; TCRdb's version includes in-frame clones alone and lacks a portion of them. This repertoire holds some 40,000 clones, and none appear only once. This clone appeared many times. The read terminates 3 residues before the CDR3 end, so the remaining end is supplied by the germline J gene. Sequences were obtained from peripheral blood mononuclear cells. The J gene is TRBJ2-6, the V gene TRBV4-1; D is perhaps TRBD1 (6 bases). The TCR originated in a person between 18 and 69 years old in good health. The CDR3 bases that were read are TGCGCCAGCAGCCAAGACTGGGGGCCCGGGGCCAACGTC. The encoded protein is CASSQDWGPGANV. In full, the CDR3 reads CASSQDWGPGANVLTF.